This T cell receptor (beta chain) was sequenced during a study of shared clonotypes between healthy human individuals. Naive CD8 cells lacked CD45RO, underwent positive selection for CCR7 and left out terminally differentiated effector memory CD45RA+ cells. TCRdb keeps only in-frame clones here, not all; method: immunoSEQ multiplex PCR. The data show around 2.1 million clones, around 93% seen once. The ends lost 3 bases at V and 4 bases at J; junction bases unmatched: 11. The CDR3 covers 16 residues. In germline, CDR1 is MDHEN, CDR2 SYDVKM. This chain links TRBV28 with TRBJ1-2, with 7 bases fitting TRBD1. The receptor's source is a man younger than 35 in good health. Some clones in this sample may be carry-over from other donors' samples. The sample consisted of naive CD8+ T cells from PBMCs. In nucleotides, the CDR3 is TGTGCCAGCAGTTTGGATTCAGGGGGTTTCGGCTATGGCTACACCTTC. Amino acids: CASSLDSGGFGYGYTF.